This T cell receptor beta chain comes out of a study of cytomegalovirus exposure and HLA in healthy donors. Study information: Across 350 to 500 genotyped donors, more than 75% landed in the Caucasian-associated ancestry cluster.

The PCR used 60 Vbeta and 13 Jbeta primers. The assay was immunoSEQ multiplex PCR, and TCRdb's table has in-frame clones only and misses some. The table includes about 160,000 clones, more than 65% detected once. With regard to this clone: Its matching antigen is unknown.

Germline-derived CDR1 and CDR2 are MNHEY and SVGAGI. The CDR3 is 15 amino acids. Unmatched junction bases numbered 6, after V lost 6 bases and J lost 3 bases. Study-wide points: Within an earlier analysis, most TCR beta V segments proved productive either about 87% or about 30% of the time. Sequencing depth across donors, presence/absence analyses assumed, was roughly uniform.

This sequence originates from a man aged 45-65 years in good health and CMV-seropositive. The chain recombines TRBV6-5 with TRBJ2-7; 12 positions agree with TRBD2. The sample taken for sequencing was PBMCs. CDR3 nucleotides: TGTGCCAGCAGGGAGACTAGCGGGGGCTTCTACGAGCAGTACTTC. Amino acids: CASRETSGGFYEQYF.